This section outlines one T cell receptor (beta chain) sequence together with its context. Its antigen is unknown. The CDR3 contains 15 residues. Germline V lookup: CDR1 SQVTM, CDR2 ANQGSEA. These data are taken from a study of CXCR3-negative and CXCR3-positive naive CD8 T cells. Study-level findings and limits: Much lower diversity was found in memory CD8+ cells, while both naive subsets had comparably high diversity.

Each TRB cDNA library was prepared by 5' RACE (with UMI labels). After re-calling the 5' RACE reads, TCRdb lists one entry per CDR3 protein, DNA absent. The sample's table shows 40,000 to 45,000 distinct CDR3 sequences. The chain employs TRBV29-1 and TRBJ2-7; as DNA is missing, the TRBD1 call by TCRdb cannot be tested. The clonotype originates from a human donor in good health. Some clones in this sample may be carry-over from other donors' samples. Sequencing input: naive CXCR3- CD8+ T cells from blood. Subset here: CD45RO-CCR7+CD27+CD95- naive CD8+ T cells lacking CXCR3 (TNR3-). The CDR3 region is CSVENRDRDFFEQYF.